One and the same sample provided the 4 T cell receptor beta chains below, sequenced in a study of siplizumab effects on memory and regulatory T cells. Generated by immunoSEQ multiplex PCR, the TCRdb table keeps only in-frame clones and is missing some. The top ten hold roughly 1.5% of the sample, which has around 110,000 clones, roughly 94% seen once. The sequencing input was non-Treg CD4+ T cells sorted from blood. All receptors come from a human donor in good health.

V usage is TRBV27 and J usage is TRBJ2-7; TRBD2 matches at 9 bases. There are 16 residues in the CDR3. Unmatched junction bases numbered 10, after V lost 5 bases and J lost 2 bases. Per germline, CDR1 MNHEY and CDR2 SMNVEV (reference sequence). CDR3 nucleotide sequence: TGTGCCAGCAGTGCCAGGGGCGGGGGGGCTCCCTACGAGCAGTACTTC. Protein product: CASSARGGGAPYEQYF.

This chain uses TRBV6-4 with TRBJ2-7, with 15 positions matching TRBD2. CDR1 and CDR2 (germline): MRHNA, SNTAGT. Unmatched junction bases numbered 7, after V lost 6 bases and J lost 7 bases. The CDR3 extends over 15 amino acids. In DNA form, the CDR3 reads TGTGCCAGCAGCTGGACTAGCGGGAGGGCGAGGGAGCAGTACTTC. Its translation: CASSWTSGRAREQYF.

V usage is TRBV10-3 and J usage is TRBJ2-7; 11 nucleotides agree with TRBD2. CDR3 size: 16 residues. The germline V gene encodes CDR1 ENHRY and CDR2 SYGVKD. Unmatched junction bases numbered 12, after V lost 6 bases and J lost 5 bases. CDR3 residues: CAIRPTTSGSLNEQYF. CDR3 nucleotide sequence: TGTGCCATCAGGCCCACCACTAGCGGGAGTCTCAACGAGCAGTACTTC.

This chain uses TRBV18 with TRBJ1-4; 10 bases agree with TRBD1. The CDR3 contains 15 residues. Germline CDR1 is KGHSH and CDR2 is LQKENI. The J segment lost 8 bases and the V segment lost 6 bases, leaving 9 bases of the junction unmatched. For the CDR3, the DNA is TGTGCCAGCTCGTCCGGGACAGGGGCAGGCGAAAAACTGTTTTTT. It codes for CASSSGTGAGEKLFF.